The present entry profiles one T cell receptor (beta chain) with its context. The data originate from a study of OX40 agonist ivuxolimab in advanced cancers. Whole-study context: Patients receiving dose escalation had hepatocellular carcinoma, melanoma, renal cell or head and neck cancer.

Some clones are missing from TCRdb's copy, which holds only in-frame ones; the method was immunoSEQ multiplex PCR. The sample contains roughly 65,000 clones, 65% to 85% of which appear only once. This CDR3 region has 16 residues. The germline V gene has CDR1 SGHVS and CDR2 FQNEAQ. The ends lost 5 bases at V and 0 bases at J; junction bases unmatched: 7. The sequence derives from an adult with an advanced solid tumor such as melanoma, head and neck, liver or kidney cancer. This chain joins TRBV7-8 and TRBJ1-5, with 7 bases fitting TRBD1. The sequencing here drew on CD4+ or CD8+ T cells sorted from blood, taken in a trial of the OX40 agonist ivuxolimab. CDR3 residues: CASSTTGDPSNQPQHF. CDR3 in DNA: TGTGCCAGCAGCACCACAGGGGACCCTAGCAATCAGCCCCAGCATTTT.